This T cell receptor beta chain was obtained from a study of shared clonotypes between healthy human individuals. Only in-frame clones appear in the TCRdb table, and some are missing; sequencing was by immunoSEQ multiplex PCR. The sample holds over a million clones, approximately 98% seen once. Turning to this clone: This sample also contains other DNA sequences that code for the same CDR3.

V was trimmed by 3 bases and J by 4 bases, leaving 6 bases between them. CDR1 is SQVTM and CDR2 is ANQGSEA in the germline V gene. CDR3 length: 12 residues. The source material was naive CD4+ T cells sorted from blood. Indicated subset: CD45RA+ positively selected. This sequence originates from a man aged 30-40 years in good health. V and J are TRBV29-1 and TRBJ2-2; D might be TRBD2 (6 bases). The CDR3 bases are TGCAGCGTTGAGCGGGGCACCGGGGAGCTGTTTTTT. Its translation is CSVERGTGELFF.